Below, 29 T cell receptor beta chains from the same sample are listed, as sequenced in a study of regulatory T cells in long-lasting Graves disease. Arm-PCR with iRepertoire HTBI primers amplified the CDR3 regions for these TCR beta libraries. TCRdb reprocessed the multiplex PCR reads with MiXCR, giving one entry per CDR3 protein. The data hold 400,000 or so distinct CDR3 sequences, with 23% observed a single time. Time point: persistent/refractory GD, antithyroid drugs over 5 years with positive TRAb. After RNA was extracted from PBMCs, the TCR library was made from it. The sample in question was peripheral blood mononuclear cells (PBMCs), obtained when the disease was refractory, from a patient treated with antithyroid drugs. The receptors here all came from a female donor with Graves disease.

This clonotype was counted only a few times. DNA for the CDR3: TGTGCCAGCAGCTCGCTTCAGGGCGGGGTCCACACCGGGGAGCTGTTTTTT. It specifies CASSSLQGGVHTGELFF. The chain recombines TRBV7-8 with TRBJ2-2; TRBD2 might be the D (6 bases). The germline V and J ends were trimmed by 4 bases and 3 bases, with 18 bases remaining between them. Germline V gene sequence: CDR1 SGHVS, CDR2 FQNEAQ. The CDR3 covers 17 residues.

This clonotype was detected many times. The CDR3 nucleotides read TGTGCCAGCAGCCGAGGCGGATCCCAAGAGACCCAGTACTTC. Residues: CASSRGGSQETQYF. V is TRBV11-2 and J is TRBJ2-5, with unresolved D. V was shortened by 5 bases and J by 1 base, with 11 bases between the two germline ends. The CDR3 runs to 14 residues. Germline V gene data show CDR1 as SGHAT and CDR2 as FQNNGV.

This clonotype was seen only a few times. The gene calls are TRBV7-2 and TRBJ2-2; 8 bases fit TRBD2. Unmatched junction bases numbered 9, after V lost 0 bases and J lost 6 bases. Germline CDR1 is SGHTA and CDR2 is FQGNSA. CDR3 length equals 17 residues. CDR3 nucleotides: TGTGCCAGCAGCTTAGCGCTAGGTAGCGGGATATCCGGGGAGCTGTTTTTT. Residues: CASSLALGSGISGELFF.

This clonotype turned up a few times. CDR3 in amino acids: CASSIEGGRPGGYTF. In DNA form, the CDR3 reads TGTGCCAGTAGTATAGAGGGAGGACGGCCCGGAGGCTACACCTTC. The gene calls are TRBV19 and TRBJ1-2, with D unresolved. Germline V lookup: CDR1 LNHDA, CDR2 SQIVND (reference sequence). This CDR3 is built from 15 residues. The germline V and J ends were trimmed by 0 bases and 8 bases, with 16 bases remaining between them.

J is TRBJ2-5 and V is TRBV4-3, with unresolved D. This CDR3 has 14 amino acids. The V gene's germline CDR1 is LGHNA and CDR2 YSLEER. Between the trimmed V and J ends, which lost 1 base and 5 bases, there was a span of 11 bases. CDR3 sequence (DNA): TGCGCCAGCAGCCAAGGGAAGGGAAGGGAGACCCAGTACTTC. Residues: CASSQGKGRETQYF.

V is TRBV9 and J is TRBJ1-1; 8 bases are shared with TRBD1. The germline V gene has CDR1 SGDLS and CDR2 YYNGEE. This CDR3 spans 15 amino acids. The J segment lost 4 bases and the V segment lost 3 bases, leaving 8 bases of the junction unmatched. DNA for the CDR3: TGTGCCAGCAGCGAGGGGCAGGGGGCTGGCACTGAAGCTTTCTTT. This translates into CASSEGQGAGTEAFF.

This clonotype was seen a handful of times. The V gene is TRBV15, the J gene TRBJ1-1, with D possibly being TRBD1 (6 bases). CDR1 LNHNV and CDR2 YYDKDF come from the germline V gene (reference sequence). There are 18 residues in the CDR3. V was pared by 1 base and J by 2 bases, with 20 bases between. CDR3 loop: CATSRGGSGALANTEAFF. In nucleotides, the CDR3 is TGTGCCACCAGCAGAGGAGGATCGGGGGCCCTAGCAAACACTGAAGCTTTCTTT.

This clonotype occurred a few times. The CDR3 DNA sequence: TGTGCCTGGAACGTGGGGCCCGCGAACACTGAAGCTTTCTTT. Encoded protein: CAWNVGPANTEAFF. The chain employs TRBV30 and TRBJ1-1; tentative D call: TRBD1 (5 bases). Trimming removed 4 bases at V and 1 base at J, with 13 bases between. The CDR3 has 14 residues. Germline V gene sequence: CDR1 GTSNPN, CDR2 SVGIG (reference sequence). Full variable domain (missing parts from reference TRBV30 and TRBJ1-1): SQTIHQWPATLVQPVGSPLSLECTVEGTSNPNLYWYRQAAGRGLQLLFYSVGIGQISSEVPQNLSASRPQDRQFILSSKKLLLSDSGFYLCAWNVGPANTEAFFGQGTRLTVV.

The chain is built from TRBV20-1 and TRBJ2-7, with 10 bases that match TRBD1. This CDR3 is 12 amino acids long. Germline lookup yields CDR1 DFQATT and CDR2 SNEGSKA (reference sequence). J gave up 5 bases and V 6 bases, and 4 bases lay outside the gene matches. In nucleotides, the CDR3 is TGCAGTGCCGGACAGGGGGGAGACGAGCAGTACTTC. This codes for CSAGQGGDEQYF.

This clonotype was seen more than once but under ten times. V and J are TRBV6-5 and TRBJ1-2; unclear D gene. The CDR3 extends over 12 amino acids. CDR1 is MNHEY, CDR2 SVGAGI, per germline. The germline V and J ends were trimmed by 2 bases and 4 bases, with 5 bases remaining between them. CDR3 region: CASSYVGYGYTF. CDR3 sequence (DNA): TGTGCCAGCAGTTACGTCGGCTATGGCTACACCTTC.

The CDR3 protein is CSASRGRTDTQYF. CDR3 DNA sequence: TGCAGTGCTAGCAGGGGGCGCACAGATACGCAGTATTTT. The gene calls are TRBV20-1 and TRBJ2-3; TRBD1 matches 8 bases. The J segment lost 1 base and the V segment lost 3 bases, leaving 0 bases of the junction unmatched. The CDR3 spans 13 residues. Germline values: CDR1 DFQATT, CDR2 SNEGSKA (reference sequence).

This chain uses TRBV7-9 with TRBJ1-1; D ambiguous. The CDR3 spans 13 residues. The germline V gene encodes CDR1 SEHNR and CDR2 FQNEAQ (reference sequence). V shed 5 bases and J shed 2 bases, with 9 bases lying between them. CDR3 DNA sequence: TGTGCCAGCAGCCAGACAAGAAACACTGAAGCTTTCTTT. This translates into CASSQTRNTEAFF.

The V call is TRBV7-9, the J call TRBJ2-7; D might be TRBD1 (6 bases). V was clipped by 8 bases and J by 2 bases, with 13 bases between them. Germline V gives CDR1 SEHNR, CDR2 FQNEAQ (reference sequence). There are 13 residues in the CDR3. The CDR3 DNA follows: TGTGCCAGCCGCCGGGACACTCCCTACGAGCAGTACTTC. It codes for CASRRDTPYEQYF.

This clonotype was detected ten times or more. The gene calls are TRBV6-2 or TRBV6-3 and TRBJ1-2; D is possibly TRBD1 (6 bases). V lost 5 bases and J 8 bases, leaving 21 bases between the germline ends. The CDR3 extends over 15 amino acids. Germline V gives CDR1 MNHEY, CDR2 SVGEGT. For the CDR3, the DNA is TGTGCCAGCAGTGCGGAAGGACAGAGGGGACGAGGCTACACCTTC. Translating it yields CASSAEGQRGRGYTF.

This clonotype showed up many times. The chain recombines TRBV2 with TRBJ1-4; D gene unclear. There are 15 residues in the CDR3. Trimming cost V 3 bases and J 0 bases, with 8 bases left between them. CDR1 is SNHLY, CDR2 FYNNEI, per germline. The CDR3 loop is CASSEGRSTNEKLFF. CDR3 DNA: TGTGCCAGCAGTGAGGGCAGATCAACTAATGAAAAACTGTTTTTT.

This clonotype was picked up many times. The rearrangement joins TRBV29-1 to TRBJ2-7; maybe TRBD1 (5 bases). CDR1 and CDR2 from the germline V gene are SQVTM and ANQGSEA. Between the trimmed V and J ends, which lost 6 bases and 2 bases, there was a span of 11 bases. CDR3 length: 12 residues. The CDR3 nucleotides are TGCAGCGTGGAGACAGCTCCCTACGAGCAGTACTTC. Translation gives CSVETAPYEQYF.

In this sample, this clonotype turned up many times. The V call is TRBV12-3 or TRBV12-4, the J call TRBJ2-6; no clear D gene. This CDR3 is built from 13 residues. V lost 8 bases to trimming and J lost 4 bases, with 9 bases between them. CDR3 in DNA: TGTGCCAGCGGCCTTAGCGGGGCCAACGTCCTGACTTTC. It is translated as CASGLSGANVLTF.

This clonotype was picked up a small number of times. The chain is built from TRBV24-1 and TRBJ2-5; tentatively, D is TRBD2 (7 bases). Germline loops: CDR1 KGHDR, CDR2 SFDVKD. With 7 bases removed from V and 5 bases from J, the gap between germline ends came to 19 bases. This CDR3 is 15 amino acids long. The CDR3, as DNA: TGTGCCACCAGCGAGGGGGGAGGGCCCCAGGAGACCCAGTACTTC. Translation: CATSEGGGPQETQYF.

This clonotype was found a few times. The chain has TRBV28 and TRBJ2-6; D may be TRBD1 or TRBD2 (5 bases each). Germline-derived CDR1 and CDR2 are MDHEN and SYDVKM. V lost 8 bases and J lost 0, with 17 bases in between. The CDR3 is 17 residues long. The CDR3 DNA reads TGTGCCAGCCTGGGCGAGGGGAAGGCCTCTGGGGCCAACGTCCTGACTTTC. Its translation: CASLGEGKASGANVLTF.

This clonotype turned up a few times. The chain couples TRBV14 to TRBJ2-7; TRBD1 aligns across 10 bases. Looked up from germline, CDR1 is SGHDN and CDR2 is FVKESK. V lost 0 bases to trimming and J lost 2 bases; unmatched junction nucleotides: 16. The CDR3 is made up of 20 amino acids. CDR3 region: CASSQEGDRGPKTTAYEQYF. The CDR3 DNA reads TGTGCCAGCAGCCAAGAAGGGGACAGGGGACCGAAAACAACCGCCTACGAGCAGTACTTC.

The CDR3 loop is CASSYSFEGNTEAFF. In DNA form, the CDR3 reads TGTGCCAGCAGTTACTCGTTCGAGGGAAACACTGAAGCTTTCTTT. The chain combines TRBV6-5 with TRBJ1-1; D not resolved. V lost 0 bases to trimming and J lost 2 bases, with 10 bases between them. Germline V gives CDR1 MNHEY, CDR2 SVGAGI. The CDR3 sequence is 15 residues long.

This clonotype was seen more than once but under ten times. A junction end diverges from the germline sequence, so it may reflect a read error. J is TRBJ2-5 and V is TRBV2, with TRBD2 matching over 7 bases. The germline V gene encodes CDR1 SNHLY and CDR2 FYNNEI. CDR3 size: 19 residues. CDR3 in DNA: TGTGCCAGCAGTGAAGAATGGAGCGGGGTGAGGTGGGGGAAGGACGAGCAGCACTTC. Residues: CASSEEWSGVRWGKDEQHF.

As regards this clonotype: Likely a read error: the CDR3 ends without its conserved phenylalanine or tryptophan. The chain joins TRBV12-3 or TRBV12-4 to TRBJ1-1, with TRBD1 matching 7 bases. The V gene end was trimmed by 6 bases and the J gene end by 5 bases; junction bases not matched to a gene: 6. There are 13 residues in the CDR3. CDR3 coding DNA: TGTGCCAGCAGCACAGGGGTTCGGACTGAAGCTTTCTCT. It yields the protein CASSTGVRTEAFS.

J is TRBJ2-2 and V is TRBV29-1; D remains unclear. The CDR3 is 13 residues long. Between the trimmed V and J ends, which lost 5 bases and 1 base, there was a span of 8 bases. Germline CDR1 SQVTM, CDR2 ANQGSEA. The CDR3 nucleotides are TGCAGCGTTAATTCAGGGAACACCGGGGAGCTGTTTTTT. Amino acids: CSVNSGNTGELFF.

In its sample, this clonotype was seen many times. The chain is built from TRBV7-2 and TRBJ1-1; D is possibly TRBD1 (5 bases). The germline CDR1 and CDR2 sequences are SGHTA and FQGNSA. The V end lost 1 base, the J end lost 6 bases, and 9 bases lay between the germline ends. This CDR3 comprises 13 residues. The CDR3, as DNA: TGTGCCAGCAGCTTAGGGGGGAGCCCTGAAGCTTTCTTT. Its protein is CASSLGGSPEAFF.

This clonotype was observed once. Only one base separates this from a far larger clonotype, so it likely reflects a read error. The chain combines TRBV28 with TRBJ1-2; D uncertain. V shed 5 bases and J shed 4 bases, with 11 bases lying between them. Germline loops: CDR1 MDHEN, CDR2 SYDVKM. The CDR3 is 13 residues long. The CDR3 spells CASSPPRLYGYTF. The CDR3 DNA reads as TGTGCCAGCAGTCCCCCACGTCTCTATGGCTACACCTTC.

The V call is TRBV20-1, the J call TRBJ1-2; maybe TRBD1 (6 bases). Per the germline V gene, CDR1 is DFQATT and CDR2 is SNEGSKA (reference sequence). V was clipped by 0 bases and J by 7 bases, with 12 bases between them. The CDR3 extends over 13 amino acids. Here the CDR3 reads CSARDGGGSGYTF. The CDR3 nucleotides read TGCAGTGCTAGAGATGGGGGGGGCAGTGGCTACACCTTC.

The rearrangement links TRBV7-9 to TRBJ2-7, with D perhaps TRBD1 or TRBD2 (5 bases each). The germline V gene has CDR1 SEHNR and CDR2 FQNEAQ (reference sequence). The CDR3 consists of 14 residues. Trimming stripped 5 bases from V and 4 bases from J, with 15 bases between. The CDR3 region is CASSGGLAPYEQYF. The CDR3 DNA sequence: TGTGCCAGCAGCGGGGGTCTAGCACCATACGAGCAGTACTTC.

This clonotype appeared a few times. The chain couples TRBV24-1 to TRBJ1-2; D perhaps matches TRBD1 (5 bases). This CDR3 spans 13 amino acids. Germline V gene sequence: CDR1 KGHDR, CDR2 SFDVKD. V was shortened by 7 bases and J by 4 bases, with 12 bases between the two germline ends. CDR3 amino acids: CATSDGASYGYTF. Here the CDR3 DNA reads TGTGCCACCAGCGATGGGGCAAGCTATGGCTACACCTTC.